The 2 T cell receptor beta chains below all came from one sample that was sequenced in a study of shared clonotypes between healthy human individuals. Profiling relied on immunoSEQ multiplex PCR, and the TCRdb table lists in-frame clones only, not all of them. The sample records 2.5 million or so clones, around 94% being singletons. The sample comprised naive CD4+ T cells sorted from blood. Subset noted: CD45RA+ positively selected. These receptors were taken from a man younger than 35 in good health.

This chain joins TRBV2 and TRBJ2-1, with unresolved D. Germline assignment: CDR1 SNHLY and CDR2 FYNNEI. Trimming took 2 bases from V and 5 from J, leaving 13 bases between them. CDR3 length: 15 residues. CDR3 loop: CASSEFDFSHNEQFF. The CDR3 bases are TGTGCCAGCAGTGAATTCGACTTTTCCCACAATGAGCAGTTCTTC.

This chain uses TRBV7-2 with TRBJ1-3; 7 nucleotides agree with TRBD1. The germline CDR1 and CDR2 sequences are SGHTA and FQGNSA. The CDR3 consists of 16 residues. The V segment lost 0 bases and the J segment 1 base; nucleotides outside the gene matches: 3. As DNA, the CDR3 is TGTGCCAGCAGCTTAGCGTGGACAGGATCTGGAAACACCATATATTTT. Translating it yields CASSLAWTGSGNTIYF.